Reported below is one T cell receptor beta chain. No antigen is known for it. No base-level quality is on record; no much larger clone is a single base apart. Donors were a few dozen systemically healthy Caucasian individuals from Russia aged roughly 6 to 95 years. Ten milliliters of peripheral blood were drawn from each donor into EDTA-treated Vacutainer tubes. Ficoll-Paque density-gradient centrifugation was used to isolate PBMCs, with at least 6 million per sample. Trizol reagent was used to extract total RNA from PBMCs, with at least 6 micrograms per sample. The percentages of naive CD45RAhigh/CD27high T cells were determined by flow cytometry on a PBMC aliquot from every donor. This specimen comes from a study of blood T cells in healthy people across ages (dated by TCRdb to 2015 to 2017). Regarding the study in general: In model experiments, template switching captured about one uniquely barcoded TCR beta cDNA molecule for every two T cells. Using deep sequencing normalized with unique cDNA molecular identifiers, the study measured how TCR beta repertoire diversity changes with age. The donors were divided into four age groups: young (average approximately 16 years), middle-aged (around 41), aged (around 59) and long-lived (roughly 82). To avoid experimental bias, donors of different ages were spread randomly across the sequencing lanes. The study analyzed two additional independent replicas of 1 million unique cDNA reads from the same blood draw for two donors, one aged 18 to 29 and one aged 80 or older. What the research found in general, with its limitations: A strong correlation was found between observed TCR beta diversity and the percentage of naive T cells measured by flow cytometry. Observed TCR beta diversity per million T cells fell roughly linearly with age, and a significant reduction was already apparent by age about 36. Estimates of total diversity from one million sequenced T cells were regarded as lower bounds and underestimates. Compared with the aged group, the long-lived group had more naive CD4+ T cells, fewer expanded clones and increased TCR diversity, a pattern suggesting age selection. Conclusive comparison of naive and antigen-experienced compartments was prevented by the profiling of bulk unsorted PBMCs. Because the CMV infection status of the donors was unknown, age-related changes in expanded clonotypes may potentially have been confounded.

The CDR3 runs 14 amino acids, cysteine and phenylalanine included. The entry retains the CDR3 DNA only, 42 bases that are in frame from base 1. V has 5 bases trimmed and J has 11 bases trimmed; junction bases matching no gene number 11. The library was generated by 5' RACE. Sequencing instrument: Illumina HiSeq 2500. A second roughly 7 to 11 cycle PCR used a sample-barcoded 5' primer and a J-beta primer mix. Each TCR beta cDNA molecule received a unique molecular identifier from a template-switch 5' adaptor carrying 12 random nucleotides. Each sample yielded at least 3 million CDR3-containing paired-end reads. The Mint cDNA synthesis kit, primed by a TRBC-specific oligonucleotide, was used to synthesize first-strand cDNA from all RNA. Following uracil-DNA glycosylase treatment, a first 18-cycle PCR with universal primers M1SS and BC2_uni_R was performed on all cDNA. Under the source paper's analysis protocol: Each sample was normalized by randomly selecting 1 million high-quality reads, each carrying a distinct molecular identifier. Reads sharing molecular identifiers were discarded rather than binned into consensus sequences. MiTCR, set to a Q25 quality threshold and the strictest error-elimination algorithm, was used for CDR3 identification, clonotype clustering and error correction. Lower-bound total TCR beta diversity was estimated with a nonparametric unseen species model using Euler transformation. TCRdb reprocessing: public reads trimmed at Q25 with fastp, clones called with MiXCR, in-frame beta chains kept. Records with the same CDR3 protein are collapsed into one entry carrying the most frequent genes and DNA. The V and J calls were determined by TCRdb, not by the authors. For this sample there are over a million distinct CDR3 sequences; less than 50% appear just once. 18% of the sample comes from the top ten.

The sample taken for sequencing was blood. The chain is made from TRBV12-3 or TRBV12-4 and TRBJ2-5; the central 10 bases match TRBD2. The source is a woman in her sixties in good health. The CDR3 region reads CASSPGLASIEQYF. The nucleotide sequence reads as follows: TGTGCCAGCAGTCCGGGACTAGCGTCAATTGAGCAGTACTTC.